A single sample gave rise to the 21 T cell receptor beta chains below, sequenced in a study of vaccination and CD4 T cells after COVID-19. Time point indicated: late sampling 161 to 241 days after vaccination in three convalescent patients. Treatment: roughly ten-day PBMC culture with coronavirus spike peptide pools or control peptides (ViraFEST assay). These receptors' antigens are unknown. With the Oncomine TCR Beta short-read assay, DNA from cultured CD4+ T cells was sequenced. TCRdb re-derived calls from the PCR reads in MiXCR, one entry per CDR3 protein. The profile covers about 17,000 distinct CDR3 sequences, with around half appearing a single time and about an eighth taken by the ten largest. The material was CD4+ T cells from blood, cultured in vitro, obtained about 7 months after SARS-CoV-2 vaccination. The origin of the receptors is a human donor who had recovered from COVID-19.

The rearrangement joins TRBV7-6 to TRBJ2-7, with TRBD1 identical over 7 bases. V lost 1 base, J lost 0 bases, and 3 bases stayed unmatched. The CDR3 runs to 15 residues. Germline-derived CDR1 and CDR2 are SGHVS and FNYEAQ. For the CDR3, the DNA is TGTGCCAGCAGCTTAGACAGGGGTCACTCCTACGAGCAGTACTTC. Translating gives CASSLDRGHSYEQYF. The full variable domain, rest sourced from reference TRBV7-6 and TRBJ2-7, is GAGVSQSPRYKVTKRGQDVALRCDPISGHVSLYWYRQALGQGPEFLTYFNYEAQQDKSGLPNDRFSAERPEGSISTLTIQRTEQRDSAMYRCASSLDRGHSYEQYFGPGTRLTVT.

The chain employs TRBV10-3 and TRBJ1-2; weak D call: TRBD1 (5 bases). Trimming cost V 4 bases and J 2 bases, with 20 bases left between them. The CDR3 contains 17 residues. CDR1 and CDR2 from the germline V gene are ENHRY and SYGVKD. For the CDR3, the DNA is TGTGCCATCAGTGCAGGGATGGTTATGAGCCGGAACTATGGCTACACCTTC. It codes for CAISAGMVMSRNYGYTF.

The CDR3 sequence is CASSPGPHWTQYF. CDR3 DNA sequence: TGTGCCAGCAGCCCGGGGCCCCACTGGACCCAGTACTTC. This sequence joins TRBV11-3 and TRBJ2-5; the D gene could be TRBD1 or TRBD2 (5 bases each). V was trimmed by 5 bases and J by 7 bases, leaving 14 bases between them. CDR3 length: 13 residues. The germline gives CDR1 SGHNT, CDR2 YENEEA.

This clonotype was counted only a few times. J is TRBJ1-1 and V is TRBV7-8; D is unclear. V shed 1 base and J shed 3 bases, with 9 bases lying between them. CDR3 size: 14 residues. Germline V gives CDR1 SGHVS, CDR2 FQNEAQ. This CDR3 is CASSLVRDYTEAFF. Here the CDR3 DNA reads TGTGCCAGCAGCTTAGTTCGGGATTACACTGAAGCTTTCTTT.

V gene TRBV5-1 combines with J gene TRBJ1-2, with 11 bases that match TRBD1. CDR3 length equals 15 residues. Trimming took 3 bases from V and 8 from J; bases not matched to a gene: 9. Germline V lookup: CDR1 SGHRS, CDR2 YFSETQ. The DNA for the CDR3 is TGCGCCAGCAGCTGGGGGACAGGGGGTACATCCGGCTACACCTTC. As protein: CASSWGTGGTSGYTF. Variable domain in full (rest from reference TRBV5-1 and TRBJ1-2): KAGVTQTPRYLIKTRGQQVTLSCSPISGHRSVSWYQQTPGQGLQFLFEYFSETQRNKGNFPGRFSGRQFSNSRSEMNVSTLELGDSALYLCASSWGTGGTSGYTFGSGTRLTVV.

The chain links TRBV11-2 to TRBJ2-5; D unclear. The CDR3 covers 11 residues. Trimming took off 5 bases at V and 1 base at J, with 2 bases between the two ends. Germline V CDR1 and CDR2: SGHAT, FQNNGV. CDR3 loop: CASSLQETQYF. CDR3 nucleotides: TGTGCCAGCAGCCTCCAAGAGACCCAGTACTTC.

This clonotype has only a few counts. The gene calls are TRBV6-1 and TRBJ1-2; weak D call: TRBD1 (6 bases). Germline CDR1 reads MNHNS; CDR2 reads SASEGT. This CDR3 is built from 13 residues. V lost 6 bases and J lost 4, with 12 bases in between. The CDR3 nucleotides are TGTGCCAGCAGCCACAGGGACGGCTATGGCTACACCTTC. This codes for CASSHRDGYGYTF.

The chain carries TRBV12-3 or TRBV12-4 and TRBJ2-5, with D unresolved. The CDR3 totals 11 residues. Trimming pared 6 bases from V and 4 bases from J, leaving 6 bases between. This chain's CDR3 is CASSALETQYF. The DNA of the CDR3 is TGTGCCAGCAGCGCCTTAGAGACCCAGTACTTC.

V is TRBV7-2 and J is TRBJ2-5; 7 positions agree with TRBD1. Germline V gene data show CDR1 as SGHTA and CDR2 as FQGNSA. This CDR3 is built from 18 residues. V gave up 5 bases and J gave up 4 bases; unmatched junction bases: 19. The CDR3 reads CASSRSLLGAPGGETQYF. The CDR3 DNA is TGTGCCAGCAGCAGAAGCCTTCTTGGGGCCCCAGGGGGAGAGACCCAGTACTTC.

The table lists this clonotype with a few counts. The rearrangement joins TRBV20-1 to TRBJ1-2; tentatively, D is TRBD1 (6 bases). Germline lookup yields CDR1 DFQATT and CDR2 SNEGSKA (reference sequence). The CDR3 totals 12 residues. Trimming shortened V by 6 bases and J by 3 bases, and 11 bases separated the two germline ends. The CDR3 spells CSASRQDYGYTF. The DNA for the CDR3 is TGCAGTGCCTCCCGACAGGACTATGGCTACACCTTC.

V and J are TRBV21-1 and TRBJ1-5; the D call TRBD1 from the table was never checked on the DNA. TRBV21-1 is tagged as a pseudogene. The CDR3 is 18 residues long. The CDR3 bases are TGTGCCAGCAGCAAAGGTGGGGCCAGGGGCGCAGGCAAACAGCCCCAGCATTTT. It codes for CASSKGGARGAGKQPQHF.

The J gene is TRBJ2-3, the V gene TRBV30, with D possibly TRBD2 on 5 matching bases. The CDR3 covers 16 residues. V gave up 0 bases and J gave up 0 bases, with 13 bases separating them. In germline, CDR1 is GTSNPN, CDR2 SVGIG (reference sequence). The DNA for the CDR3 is TGTGCCTGGAGTGTTGAGGGAGCTACTAGCACAGATACGCAGTATTTT. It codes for CAWSVEGATSTDTQYF. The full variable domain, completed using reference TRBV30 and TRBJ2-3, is SQTIHQWPATLVQPVGSPLSLECTVEGTSNPNLYWYRQAAGRGLQLLFYSVGIGQISSEVPQNLSASRPQDRQFILSSKKLLLSDSGFYLCAWSVEGATSTDTQYFGPGTRLTVL.

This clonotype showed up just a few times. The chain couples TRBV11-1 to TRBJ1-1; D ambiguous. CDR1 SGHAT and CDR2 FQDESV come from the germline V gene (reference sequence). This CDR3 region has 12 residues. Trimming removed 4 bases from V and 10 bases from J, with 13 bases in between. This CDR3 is CASSSGGPAAFF. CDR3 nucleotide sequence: TGTGCCAGCAGCTCCGGCGGTCCGGCAGCTTTCTTT. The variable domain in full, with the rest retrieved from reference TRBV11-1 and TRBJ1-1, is EAEVAQSPRYKITEKSQAVAFWCDPISGHATLYWYRQILGQGPELLVQFQDESVVDDSQLPKDRFSAERLKGVDSTLKIQPAELGDSAMYLCASSSGGPAAFFGQGTRLTVV.

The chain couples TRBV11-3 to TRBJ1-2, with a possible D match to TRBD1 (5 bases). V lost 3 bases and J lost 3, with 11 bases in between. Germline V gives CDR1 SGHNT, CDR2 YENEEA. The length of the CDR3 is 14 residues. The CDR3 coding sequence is TGTGCCAGCAGCTTGGGACCGTGGCACTATGGCTACACCTTC. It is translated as CASSLGPWHYGYTF.

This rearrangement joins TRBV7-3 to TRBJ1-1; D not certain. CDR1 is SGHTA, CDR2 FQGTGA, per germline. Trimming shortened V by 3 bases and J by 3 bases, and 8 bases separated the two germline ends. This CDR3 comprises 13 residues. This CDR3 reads CASSLSLDTEAFF. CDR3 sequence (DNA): TGTGCCAGCAGCTTGAGCTTAGACACTGAAGCTTTCTTT.

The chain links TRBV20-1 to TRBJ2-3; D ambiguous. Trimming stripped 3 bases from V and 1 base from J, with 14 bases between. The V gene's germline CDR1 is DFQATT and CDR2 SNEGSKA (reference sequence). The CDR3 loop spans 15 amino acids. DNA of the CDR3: TGCAGTGCTAGTCTAGGTTTTGGGGGCACAGATACGCAGTATTTT. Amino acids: CSASLGFGGTDTQYF.

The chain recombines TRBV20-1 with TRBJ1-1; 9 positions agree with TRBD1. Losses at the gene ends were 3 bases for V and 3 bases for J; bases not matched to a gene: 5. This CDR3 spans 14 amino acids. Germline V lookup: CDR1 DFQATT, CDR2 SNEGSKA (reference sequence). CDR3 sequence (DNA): TGCAGTGCTAGGGGGACAGGGAGTCACACTGAAGCTTTCTTT. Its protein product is CSARGTGSHTEAFF.

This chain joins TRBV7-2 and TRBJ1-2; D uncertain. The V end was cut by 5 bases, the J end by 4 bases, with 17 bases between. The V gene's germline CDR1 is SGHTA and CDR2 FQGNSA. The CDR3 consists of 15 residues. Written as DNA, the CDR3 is TGTGCCAGCAGCCCAGCGACGGTTTCGGGCTATGGCTACACCTTC. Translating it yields CASSPATVSGYGYTF.

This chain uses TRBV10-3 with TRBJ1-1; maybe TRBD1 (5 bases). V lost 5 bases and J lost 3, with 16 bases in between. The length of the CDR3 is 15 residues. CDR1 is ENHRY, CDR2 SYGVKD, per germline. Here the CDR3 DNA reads TGTGCCATCAGTCCCTGGGGGAGCCAGGACACTGAAGCTTTCTTT. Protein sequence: CAISPWGSQDTEAFF.

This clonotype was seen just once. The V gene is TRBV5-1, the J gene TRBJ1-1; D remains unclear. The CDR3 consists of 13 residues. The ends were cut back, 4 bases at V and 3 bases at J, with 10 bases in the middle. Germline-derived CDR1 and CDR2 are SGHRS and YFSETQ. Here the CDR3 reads CASSLKSDTEAFF. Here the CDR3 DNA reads TGCGCCAGCAGCCTGAAATCTGACACTGAAGCTTTCTTT.

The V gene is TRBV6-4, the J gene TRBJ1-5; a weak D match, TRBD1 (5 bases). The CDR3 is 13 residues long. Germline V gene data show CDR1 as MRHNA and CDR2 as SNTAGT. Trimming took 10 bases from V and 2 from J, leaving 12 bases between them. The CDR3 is CAIREAGNQPQHF. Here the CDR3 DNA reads TGTGCCATCAGGGAGGCCGGCAATCAGCCCCAGCATTTT.